This T cell receptor beta chain is drawn from a study of T-cell reconstitution after alpha-beta-depleted transplantation in children. Study conclusions and caveats: One year after transplant, T-cell counts and diversity came mostly from newly produced T cells.

This clonotype has only a few counts. Antigen specificity is unknown. This sample's TCRbeta library carried unique molecular identifier barcodes. TCRdb redid the calling of the PCR reads with MiXCR, one entry per CDR3 protein. The data hold about 200,000 distinct CDR3 sequences, with 5% to 6.5% observed a single time. The source material was PBMCs, sampled before TCRalphabeta/CD19-depleted stem cell transplant. This sequence originates from a girl under two years old with combined immunodeficiency, due to receive a stem cell transplant.

The CDR3 sequence: CASSQESSTYEQYF. The CDR3 DNA is TGCGCCAGCAGCCAAGAGTCCAGTACCTACGAGCAGTACTTC. The chain is built from TRBV4-3 and TRBJ2-7, with D unclear. Trimming cost V 0 bases and J 2 bases, with 8 bases left between them. This CDR3 is built from 14 residues. Germline values: CDR1 LGHNA, CDR2 YSLEER.